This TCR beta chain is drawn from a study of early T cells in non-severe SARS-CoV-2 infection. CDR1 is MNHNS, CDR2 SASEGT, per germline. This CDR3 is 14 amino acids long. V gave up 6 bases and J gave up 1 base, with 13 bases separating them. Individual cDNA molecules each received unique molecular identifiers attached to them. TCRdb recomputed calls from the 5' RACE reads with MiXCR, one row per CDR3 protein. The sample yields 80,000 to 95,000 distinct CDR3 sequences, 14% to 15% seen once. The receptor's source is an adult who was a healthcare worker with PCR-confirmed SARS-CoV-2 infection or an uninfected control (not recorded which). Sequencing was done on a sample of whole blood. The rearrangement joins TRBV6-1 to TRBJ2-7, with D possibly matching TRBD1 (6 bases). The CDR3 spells CASSKGTISYEQYV. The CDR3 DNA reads TGTGCCAGCAGCAAAGGGACAATTTCCTACGAGCAGTACGTC.